These 26 T cell receptor beta chains were all obtained from the same sample, sequenced in a study of T cell changes during pregnancy in multiple sclerosis. The repertoire was sequenced with immunoSEQ multiplex PCR; TCRdb's copy has only in-frame clones and lacks some. The sample lists around 100,000 clones; around nine tenths were seen once. The input for sequencing was peripheral blood, taken in the third trimester of pregnancy. The source of these receptors is a female donor with multiple sclerosis, enrolled in a pregnancy study.

V usage is TRBV6-1 and J usage is TRBJ2-1, with 12 bases identical to TRBD2. The J segment lost 4 bases and the V segment lost 10 bases, leaving 5 bases of the junction unmatched. This CDR3 contains 14 residues. Germline V lookup: CDR1 MNHNS, CDR2 SASEGT. CDR3 bases: TGTGCCACACAAACTAGCGGGAGGTACAATGAGCAGTTCTTC. Protein: CATQTSGRYNEQFF.

This chain uses TRBV9 with TRBJ2-1, with D tentatively TRBD2 (5 bases). V lost 3 bases, J lost 7 bases, and 11 bases lay in between. CDR3 size: 13 residues. Germline assignment: CDR1 SGDLS and CDR2 YYNGEE. The CDR3 DNA is TGTGCCAGCAGCGGGGAGCGGTTGAATGAGCAGTTCTTC. It translates to CASSGERLNEQFF. Combining the CDR3 with reference TRBV9 and TRBJ2-1 gives the whole variable domain DSGVTQTPKHLITATGQRVTLRCSPRSGDLSVYWYQQSLDQGLQFLIQYYNGEERAKGNILERFSAQQFPDLHSELNLSSLELGDSALYFCASSGERLNEQFFGPGTRLTVL.

The chain links TRBV4-1 to TRBJ1-5, with D maybe TRBD1 (5 bases). This CDR3 is built from 16 residues. Germline V CDR1 and CDR2: MGHRA, YSYEKL. V lost 3 bases, J lost 2 bases, and 14 bases lay in between. Written as DNA, the CDR3 is TGCGCCAGCAGCCAGGGGCCTTTTGGCGGCAATCAGCCCCAGCATTTT. This gives the protein CASSQGPFGGNQPQHF.

V gene TRBV18 combines with J gene TRBJ1-2, with 7 positions matching TRBD1. V shed 3 bases, J shed 6 bases, and the junction held 7 bases outside the gene matches. The CDR3 runs to 14 residues. CDR1 KGHSH and CDR2 LQKENI come from the germline V gene. The CDR3 DNA reads as TGTGCCAGCTCACCCCTGGACAGGTTCCATGGCTACACCTTC. The encoded protein is CASSPLDRFHGYTF. Together with reference TRBV18 and TRBJ1-2, the CDR3 gives the full variable domain: NAGVMQNPRHLVRRRGQEARLRCSPMKGHSHVYWYRQLPEEGLKFMVYLQKENIIDESGMPKERFSAEFPKEGPSILRIQQVVRGDSAAYFCASSPLDRFHGYTFGSGTRLTVV.

This clone has more than one count but fewer than ten. V is TRBV19 and J is TRBJ1-2; the match to TRBD1 covers 8 bases. CDR3 length: 13 residues. The V and J ends lost 6 bases and 4 bases, in that order; junction bases with no gene match: 4. Germline CDR1 and CDR2: LNHDA and SQIVND (reference sequence). The CDR3 protein is CASRLTGAYGYTF. The CDR3 region has the DNA TGTGCCAGTAGGTTGACAGGGGCCTATGGCTACACCTTC.

J is TRBJ1-1 and V is TRBV9, with D perhaps matching TRBD1 (6 bases). Germline lookup yields CDR1 SGDLS and CDR2 YYNGEE. The CDR3 loop spans 15 amino acids. Trimming cost V 0 bases and J 3 bases, with 12 bases left between them. This chain's CDR3 is CASSVVAGAHTEAFF. DNA of the CDR3: TGTGCCAGCAGCGTAGTGGCGGGGGCTCACACTGAAGCTTTCTTT.

V gene TRBV10-3 combines with J gene TRBJ2-3, with 10 positions matching TRBD2. The CDR3 extends over 17 amino acids. Germline trimming cut 2 bases from V and 1 base from J; bases unmatched to any gene: 6. The germline V gene has CDR1 ENHRY and CDR2 SYGVKD. CDR3 DNA sequence: TGTGCCATCAGTGAGGTCCTAGCGGGAGACCGCACAGATACGCAGTATTTT. The encoded protein is CAISEVLAGDRTDTQYF.

The rearrangement uses TRBV18 and TRBJ2-6, with 8 bases fitting TRBD2. CDR3 length: 16 amino acids. Germline-derived CDR1 and CDR2 are KGHSH and LQKENI. Trimming removed 6 bases from V and 0 bases from J; junction bases left unmatched: 4. The CDR3: CASSPGGSSGANVLTF. In DNA form, the CDR3 reads TGTGCCAGCTCCCCGGGGGGGTCCTCTGGGGCCAACGTCCTGACTTTC.

The chain uses TRBV6-1 and TRBJ2-2, with D tentatively TRBD2 (6 bases). CDR1 and CDR2 (germline): MNHNS, SASEGT. V shed 7 bases and J shed 4 bases, with 13 bases lying between them. The CDR3 spans 14 residues. This chain's CDR3 is CASIGGVRTGELFF. The CDR3 nucleotides are TGTGCCAGCATCGGCGGGGTTCGCACCGGGGAGCTGTTTTTT.

The chain has TRBV27 and TRBJ2-5; weak D call: TRBD1 (6 bases). Trimming took 4 bases from V and 5 from J, leaving 11 bases between them. This CDR3 spans 13 amino acids. Germline CDR1 MNHEY, CDR2 SMNVEV (reference sequence). The CDR3, as DNA: TGTGCCAGCAGTTCCCAGGGGTGGGAGACCCAGTACTTC. It yields the protein CASSSQGWETQYF.

The chain has TRBV7-9 and TRBJ2-7; tentative D call: TRBD2 (5 bases). CDR3 length: 12 amino acids. Trimming removed 5 bases at V and 5 bases at J, with 10 bases between. CDR1 is SEHNR and CDR2 is FQNEAQ in the germline V gene (reference sequence). CDR3 region: CASSPPGDEQYF. For the CDR3, the DNA is TGTGCCAGCAGCCCGCCCGGGGACGAGCAGTACTTC. The whole variable domain, filled in from reference TRBV7-9 and TRBJ2-7, reads DTGVSQNPRHKITKRGQNVTFRCDPISEHNRLYWYRQTLGQGPEFLTYFQNEAQLEKSRLLSDRFSAERPKGSFSTLEIQRTEQGDSAMYLCASSPPGDEQYFGPGTRLTVT.

CDR3 amino acids: CASSHQGNYGYTF. The CDR3 DNA reads TGCGCCAGCAGCCACCAGGGGAACTATGGCTACACCTTC. The J gene is TRBJ1-2, the V gene TRBV5-1; the D gene is possibly TRBD1 (6 bases). Germline V gene sequence: CDR1 SGHRS, CDR2 YFSETQ. Trimming left V 4 bases short and J 2 bases short, with 9 bases between. The CDR3 has 13 amino acids.

The rearrangement links TRBV19 to TRBJ2-2; 10 bases match TRBD2. Germline trimming cut 4 bases from V and 2 bases from J; bases unmatched to any gene: 4. The CDR3 consists of 16 residues. Germline V gene data show CDR1 as LNHDA and CDR2 as SQIVND (reference sequence). The DNA of the CDR3 is TGTGCCAGTAGTACGGGACTAGCGCCTAACACCGGGGAGCTGTTTTTT. Amino acid sequence: CASSTGLAPNTGELFF.

The chain uses TRBV19 and TRBJ1-1; D is unresolved. The V gene lost 5 bases and the J gene lost 4 bases, with 14 bases spanning the gap. The germline V gene has CDR1 LNHDA and CDR2 SQIVND (reference sequence). The CDR3 spans 14 residues. The CDR3 spells CASSALSRGTEAFF. Here the CDR3 DNA reads TGTGCCAGTAGTGCTCTGAGCCGGGGCACTGAAGCTTTCTTT.

The chain is built from TRBV30 and TRBJ1-1; 8 nucleotides line up with TRBD1. Germline trimming cut 0 bases from V and 4 bases from J; bases unmatched to any gene: 10. The CDR3 is 16 amino acids. CDR1 is GTSNPN, CDR2 SVGIG, per germline (reference sequence). The CDR3 DNA sequence: TGTGCCTGGAGTGTACCCACAGGGGGTTCTATCACTGAAGCTTTCTTT. Translated, it gives CAWSVPTGGSITEAFF.

The chain recombines TRBV9 with TRBJ2-2; weak D call: TRBD1 (6 bases). The germline V and J ends were trimmed by 0 bases and 4 bases, with 10 bases remaining between them. From germline, CDR1 is SGDLS and CDR2 YYNGEE. The CDR3 loop spans 15 amino acids. The CDR3 DNA follows: TGTGCCAGCAGCGTAGGGGCCAGGGGCACCGGGGAGCTGTTTTTT. Translated: CASSVGARGTGELFF.

The gene calls are TRBV30 and TRBJ2-3; TRBD1 aligns across 8 bases. The CDR3 length is 15 residues. With V trimmed by 5 bases and J by 4 bases, 11 bases remained unmatched. Germline lookup yields CDR1 GTSNPN and CDR2 SVGIG (reference sequence). In DNA, the CDR3 is TGTGCCTGGGACCCCGGACAGGGCGGCTCAGATACGCAGTATTTT. It translates to CAWDPGQGGSDTQYF.

The J gene is TRBJ1-6, the V gene TRBV7-2; D call uncertain. In germline, CDR1 is SGHTA, CDR2 FQGNSA. Between the trimmed V and J ends, which lost 2 bases and 7 bases, there was a span of 15 bases. There are 16 residues in the CDR3. In nucleotides, the CDR3 is TGTGCCAGCAGCTTATCTGGGCACGAAACCAATTCACCCCTCCACTTT. This gives the protein CASSLSGHETNSPLHF.

This sequence joins TRBV30 and TRBJ2-2; D gene uncertain. V lost 2 bases to trimming and J lost 6 bases, with 4 bases between them. The CDR3 runs to 11 residues. Germline CDR1 GTSNPN, CDR2 SVGIG (reference sequence). This chain's CDR3 is CAWSTAGELFF. CDR3 sequence (DNA): TGTGCCTGGAGTACGGCCGGGGAGCTGTTTTTT.

V usage is TRBV6-4 and J usage is TRBJ1-5, with D perhaps matching TRBD1 (5 bases). The CDR3 has 14 amino acids. Trimming removed 6 bases from V and 3 bases from J, with 12 bases in between. In germline, CDR1 is MRHNA, CDR2 SNTAGT. The CDR3 here is CASSHRQPNQPQHF. The CDR3 DNA sequence: TGTGCCAGCAGCCACCGACAGCCCAATCAGCCCCAGCATTTT.

The chain combines TRBV28 with TRBJ1-5, with a weak D call TRBD1 (5 bases). The V gene's germline CDR1 is MDHEN and CDR2 SYDVKM. The CDR3 covers 15 residues. Deletions cut 1 base from V and 4 bases from J, with 11 bases between. Written as DNA, the CDR3 is TGTGCCAGCAGTTTATCCGGGGGTGGAAATCAGCCCCAGCATTTT. Protein: CASSLSGGGNQPQHF.

The rearrangement links TRBV19 to TRBJ1-3; 7 nucleotides agree with TRBD1. The CDR3 spans 19 residues. Per the germline V gene, CDR1 is LNHDA and CDR2 is SQIVND (reference sequence). The J segment lost 0 bases and the V segment lost 5 bases, leaving 16 bases of the junction unmatched. The CDR3 sequence: CASSSMGNRGVSSGNTIYF. Written as DNA, the CDR3 is TGTGCCAGTAGTTCAATGGGGAACAGGGGCGTCAGCTCTGGAAACACCATATATTTT. Full variable domain (remainder filled in from reference TRBV19 and TRBJ1-3): DGGITQSPKYLFRKEGQNVTLSCEQNLNHDAMYWYRQDPGQGLRLIYYSQIVNDFQKGDIAEGYSVSREKKESFPLTVTSAQKNPTAFYLCASSSMGNRGVSSGNTIYFGEGSWLTVV.

The V gene is TRBV6-5, the J gene TRBJ2-7; 8 nucleotides match TRBD2. The CDR3 runs 16 residues. The junction had 8 bases not matched to a gene; V was cut back by 4 bases and J by 0 bases. Germline loops: CDR1 MNHEY, CDR2 SVGAGI. The chain's CDR3 is CASSSLAGISSYEQYF. CDR3 nucleotides: TGTGCCAGCAGTTCCCTAGCGGGTATCAGCTCCTACGAGCAGTACTTC.

The genes are TRBV5-1 and TRBJ2-7, with 7 bases identical to TRBD1. CDR1 is SGHRS and CDR2 is YFSETQ in the germline V gene. With 3 bases clipped from V and 0 bases from J, the junction kept 9 bases outside the gene matches. CDR3 size: 16 residues. The CDR3 loop reads CASSSSLGTASYEQYF. In DNA, the CDR3 is TGCGCCAGCAGCTCATCCCTCGGGACAGCCTCCTACGAGCAGTACTTC.

The chain couples TRBV5-1 to TRBJ2-1; D call uncertain. The CDR3 contains 14 residues. The germline V gene encodes CDR1 SGHRS and CDR2 YFSETQ. Deletions cut 0 bases from V and 5 bases from J, with 9 bases between. This CDR3 is CASSLAAENNEQFF. The CDR3 DNA reads TGCGCCAGCAGCTTGGCCGCGGAGAACAATGAGCAGTTCTTC.

The CDR3 sequence: CASSSSRVYGYTF. The CDR3 nucleotides read TGTGCCAGCAGTTCCTCCCGGGTATATGGCTACACCTTC. The V and J genes are TRBV28 and TRBJ1-2; D is undetermined. CDR1 MDHEN and CDR2 SYDVKM come from the germline V gene. This CDR3 is built from 13 residues. V was clipped by 4 bases and J by 5 bases, with 11 bases between them.